This T cell receptor (beta chain) came from a study of T cells expressing NK-cell markers. At the level of the study: It was from sorted CD3+CD56+NKG2C+, CD3+CD56+NKG2C- and CD3+CD56-NKG2C+ T cells that TCR beta repertoires came.

Synthesis of TCR beta cDNA relied on 5'RACE template switching carrying UMIs. TCRdb re-called the 5' RACE reads and catalogs CDR3 proteins one per entry, DNA excluded. The sample totals almost 450,000 distinct CDR3 sequences. Sample: blood T cells: a sorted CD56 or NKG2C T cell subset, CD4+ or CD8+ T cells, or bulk PBMC T cells (not recorded which). The receptor's source is a woman between 18 and 75 years old in good health.

CDR3 in amino acids: CASSPRGGRETQYF. The rearrangement uses TRBV7-2 and TRBJ2-5; TCRdb calls TRBD2, which cannot be checked without DNA. CDR1 is SGHTA and CDR2 is FQGNSA in the germline V gene. CDR3 length equals 14 residues.